The entry that follows covers one T cell receptor (beta chain) sequence. Its antigen is still unknown. This sample was taken from a study of T cell responses to AZD1222 COVID-19 vaccine. Study findings and constraints: Baseline serostatus was positive in only a handful of AZD1222 recipients.

This table comes from immunoSEQ multiplex PCR, and its TCRdb copy is limited to in-frame clones, with some not included. The profile shows 120,000 to 150,000 clones, more than 70% of them singletons. This CDR3 has 13 residues. V lost 5 bases to trimming and J lost 3 bases, with 10 bases between them. CDR1 SGHTA and CDR2 FQGNSA come from the germline V gene. The source is an adult who received the AZD1222 COVID-19 vaccine. The chain is built from TRBV7-2 and TRBJ1-1, with D possibly matching TRBD1 (5 bases). The source material was peripheral blood, sampled 28 days after the second AZD1222 dose. The DNA for the CDR3 is TGTGCCAGCAGCGCTGACAGACACACTGAAGCTTTCTTT. Protein: CASSADRHTEAFF.